This T cell receptor beta chain emerged from a study of blood T cell repertoires in COVID-19. Study-wide background: The analysed material was cDNA or gDNA that came from T cells, B-cell-depleted T cells, or PBMCs.

As originally analysed: Amplification from reference gene primers served as the basis for estimated nucleated cell counts. Data came from immunoSEQ multiplex PCR; TCRdb stores just in-frame clones and leaves some out. That table gives V, J and clone size, and the DNA gave D and trimming. The profile shows 170,000 or so clones, approximately 88% of them singletons. Germline V gene data show CDR1 as SGHRS and CDR2 as YFSETQ. The CDR3 covers 14 residues. Trimming removed 4 bases from V and 10 bases from J, with 18 bases in between. This clonotype was obtained from a woman aged 60-75 years with acute or convalescent COVID-19. This chain joins TRBV5-1 and TRBJ2-1, with D possibly TRBD2 on 5 matching bases. The material sequenced was peripheral blood. This CDR3 is CASSPKDPLAEQFF. The CDR3 DNA reads as TGCGCCAGCAGCCCGAAGGACCCCCTAGCCGAGCAGTTCTTC.